Shown below are 22 T cell receptor beta chains from a single sample sequenced in a study of blood T cell repertoires in COVID-19. Only in-frame clones appear in the TCRdb table, and some are missing; sequencing was by immunoSEQ multiplex PCR. Counted here are 300,000 to 450,000 clones, 75% to 90% occurring once; the ten biggest clones make up roughly 0.99%. What was sequenced was PBMCs or T cells enriched from blood (not recorded which). The receptors here all came from a man aged 18 to 30 who had recovered from COVID-19.

The count of this clone is one. The chain joins TRBV6-5 to TRBJ1-5, with TRBD1 matching 7 bases. From germline, CDR1 is MNHEY and CDR2 SVGAGI. J was trimmed by 2 bases and V by 5 bases; bases with no gene match: 6. The CDR3 sequence is 15 residues long. In DNA form, the CDR3 reads TGTGCCAGCAGTAGGACAGGTCTCGGCAATCAGCCCCAGCATTTT. Translated, it gives CASSRTGLGNQPQHF.

J is TRBJ2-1 and V is TRBV3-1 (or the pseudogene TRBV3-2), with 7 positions matching TRBD2. The CDR3 runs 17 residues. In germline, CDR1 is LGHDT, CDR2 YNNKEL (reference sequence). After removal of 3 bases from V and 6 bases from J, the junction contained 14 bases not matched to a gene. This CDR3 is CASSHITGTTAGNEQFF. For the CDR3, the DNA is TGTGCCAGCAGCCACATTACCGGGACTACTGCCGGCAATGAGCAGTTCTTC.

The chain employs TRBV20-1 and TRBJ2-4, with D hard to call. V was shortened by 6 bases and J by 6 bases, with 9 bases between the two germline ends. The CDR3 runs to 11 residues. The germline V gene encodes CDR1 DFQATT and CDR2 SNEGSKA (reference sequence). DNA of the CDR3: TGCAGTGCCGGCGACTCAAACATTCAGTACTTC. Amino acid sequence: CSAGDSNIQYF.

V usage is TRBV27 and J usage is TRBJ2-2; D may be TRBD2 (5 bases). V lost 7 bases and J 3 bases, leaving 18 bases between the germline ends. CDR1 MNHEY and CDR2 SMNVEV come from the germline V gene (reference sequence). The CDR3 sequence is 16 residues long. In DNA form, the CDR3 reads TGTGCCAGCACCCCGAACTTCGGGCGGGACACCGGGGAGCTGTTTTTT. Translated, it gives CASTPNFGRDTGELFF.

V is TRBV28 and J is TRBJ1-1; D gene uncertain. V was pared by 3 bases and J by 5 bases, with 7 bases between. Germline CDR1 MDHEN, CDR2 SYDVKM. CDR3 length equals 12 residues. The CDR3 loop is CASSFQRTEAFF. CDR3 DNA sequence: TGTGCCAGCAGTTTCCAGCGAACTGAAGCTTTCTTT.

For this clone: Other DNA sequences from this sample encode an identical CDR3 as well. The CDR3 nucleotides are TGTGCCAGCAGCTTAGAAGCGAACACTGAAGCTTTCTTT. Amino acid sequence: CASSLEANTEAFF. The chain joins TRBV11-3 to TRBJ1-1, with unresolved D. The CDR3 consists of 13 residues. Germline CDR1 reads SGHNT; CDR2 reads YENEEA. The V gene lost 0 bases and the J gene lost 1 base, with 3 bases spanning the gap. Together with reference TRBV11-3 and TRBJ1-1, the CDR3 gives the full variable domain: EAGVVQSPRYKIIEKKQPVAFWCNPISGHNTLYWYLQNLGQGPELLIRYENEEAVDDSQLPKDRFSAERLKGVDSTLKIQPAELGDSAVYLCASSLEANTEAFFGQGTRLTVV.

Only a few counts were recorded for this clone. V gene TRBV10-3 combines with J gene TRBJ2-5; 8 positions agree with TRBD2. In germline, CDR1 is ENHRY, CDR2 SYGVKD. The CDR3 has 15 amino acids. The trim removed 6 bases at V and 4 bases at J, leaving 10 bases unmatched. The CDR3 here is CAISGTREFGETQYF. The CDR3 region has the DNA TGTGCCATCAGCGGGACTAGAGAGTTCGGAGAGACCCAGTACTTC.

This sequence joins TRBV5-1 and TRBJ1-2; D gene uncertain. Per germline, CDR1 SGHRS and CDR2 YFSETQ. This CDR3 has 13 residues. The ends were cut back, 1 base at V and 1 base at J, with 5 bases in the middle. CDR3 sequence reads: CASSLSLNYGYTF. As DNA, the CDR3 is TGCGCCAGCAGCTTGTCTCTTAACTATGGCTACACCTTC.

This CDR3 is CASSLGEAAYEQYF. DNA for the CDR3: TGTGCCAGCAGCTTGGGGGAGGCCGCCTACGAGCAGTACTTC. The J gene is TRBJ2-7, the V gene TRBV5-5; D perhaps matches TRBD2 (6 bases). The CDR3 runs 14 residues. Germline V lookup: CDR1 SGHKS, CDR2 YYEKEE (reference sequence). Trimming took 0 bases from V and 2 from J, leaving 9 bases between them.

V and J are TRBV5-1 and TRBJ2-2; D is perhaps TRBD1 (6 bases). The CDR3 has 16 amino acids. V was clipped by 4 bases and J by 0 bases, with 13 bases between them. Germline CDR1 SGHRS, CDR2 YFSETQ. Here the CDR3 reads CASSVSGHANTGELFF. CDR3 coding DNA: TGCGCCAGCAGCGTCTCGGGACACGCGAACACCGGGGAGCTGTTTTTT. Together with reference TRBV5-1 and TRBJ2-2, the CDR3 gives the full variable domain: KAGVTQTPRYLIKTRGQQVTLSCSPISGHRSVSWYQQTPGQGLQFLFEYFSETQRNKGNFPGRFSGRQFSNSRSEMNVSTLELGDSALYLCASSVSGHANTGELFFGEGSRLTVL.

J is TRBJ2-7 and V is TRBV12-3 or TRBV12-4; tentative D call: TRBD1 (5 bases). V was shortened by 2 bases and J by 2 bases, with 7 bases between the two germline ends. The CDR3 is made up of 13 amino acids. Here the CDR3 DNA reads TGTGCCAGCAGTTTACCAGGGCCCTACGAGCAGTACTTC. Encoded protein: CASSLPGPYEQYF.

The chain combines TRBV9 with TRBJ1-3; D call uncertain. Trimming pared 4 bases from V and 4 bases from J, leaving 6 bases between. Germline loops: CDR1 SGDLS, CDR2 YYNGEE. The CDR3 runs to 12 residues. The CDR3: CASSNQGNTIYF. The CDR3, as DNA: TGTGCCAGCAGCAACCAGGGAAACACCATATATTTT.

The V and J genes are TRBV3-1 (or the pseudogene TRBV3-2) and TRBJ2-2, with D unresolved. Trimming removed 6 bases at V and 6 bases at J, with 8 bases between. The germline V gene encodes CDR1 LGHDT and CDR2 YNNKEL (reference sequence). The CDR3 sequence is 12 residues long. The CDR3 spells CASRGSSGELFF. The CDR3 DNA reads as TGTGCCAGCAGGGGCAGCTCCGGGGAGCTGTTTTTT.

This clone was counted only a few times. The chain is built from TRBV4-1 and TRBJ1-2, with D possibly being TRBD1 (6 bases). Per the germline V gene, CDR1 is MGHRA and CDR2 is YSYEKL. The CDR3 has 14 residues. Trimming cost V 3 bases and J 4 bases, with 12 bases left between them. In nucleotides, the CDR3 is TGCGCCAGCAGCCAGGGACACGGAATCTATGGCTACACCTTC. Protein: CASSQGHGIYGYTF.

This clone was observed a few times. The rearrangement uses TRBV28 and TRBJ1-1, with D maybe TRBD1 (5 bases). Germline CDR1 reads MDHEN; CDR2 reads SYDVKM. This CDR3 spans 12 amino acids. With 4 bases removed from V and 3 bases from J, the gap between germline ends came to 6 bases. DNA for the CDR3: TGTGCCAGCAGTTCAGGGTACACTGAAGCTTTCTTT. It translates to CASSSGYTEAFF.

V and J are TRBV9 and TRBJ2-5, with 9 bases matching TRBD2. The CDR3 has 16 residues. V was clipped by 0 bases and J by 1 base; unmatched bases: 4. Per germline, CDR1 SGDLS and CDR2 YYNGEE. The CDR3 sequence: CASSVGSGRTQETQYF. CDR3 sequence (DNA): TGTGCCAGCAGCGTAGGCAGCGGGAGGACCCAAGAGACCCAGTACTTC.

Only one count was recorded for this clone. This chain links TRBV20-1 with TRBJ1-1, with a weak D call TRBD1 (6 bases). The CDR3 totals 11 residues. Germline V gene sequence: CDR1 DFQATT, CDR2 SNEGSKA (reference sequence). The CDR3 protein is CSLDRNTEAFF. The CDR3 bases are TGCAGCCTGGACAGGAACACTGAAGCTTTCTTT.

V and J are TRBV3-1 (or the pseudogene TRBV3-2) and TRBJ1-2; TRBD1 is a possible D gene (6 bases). Between the trimmed V and J ends, which lost 6 bases and 8 bases, there was a span of 19 bases. CDR1 is LGHDT, CDR2 YNNKEL, per germline (reference sequence). The CDR3 extends over 14 amino acids. CDR3 region: CASRYNRVTGGYTF. The CDR3 DNA reads TGTGCCAGCAGGTATAACAGGGTAACAGGGGGCTACACCTTC.

The gene calls are TRBV19 and TRBJ1-3; 7 nucleotides match TRBD1. V lost 7 bases and J lost 3; bases outside the gene matches: 12. Germline V gene lookup returns CDR1 LNHDA and CDR2 SQIVND (reference sequence). The CDR3 consists of 16 residues. CDR3 residues: CASIGWDSDIGNTIYF. Here the CDR3 DNA reads TGTGCCAGTATAGGGTGGGACAGCGATATTGGAAACACCATATATTTT.

The chain couples TRBV29-1 to TRBJ2-5, with D possibly being TRBD2 (5 bases). The CDR3 sequence is 11 residues long. The V gene's germline CDR1 is SQVTM and CDR2 ANQGSEA. Trimming left V 3 bases short and J 7 bases short, with 9 bases between. The CDR3 region is CSVDAGGTQYF. The CDR3 DNA is TGCAGCGTTGATGCTGGAGGGACCCAGTACTTC.

V gene TRBV7-3 combines with J gene TRBJ2-2, with D tentatively TRBD2 (6 bases). Per germline, CDR1 SGHTA and CDR2 FQGTGA. This CDR3 spans 16 amino acids. V dropped 1 base and J dropped 4 bases, with 13 bases sitting between them. Here the CDR3 DNA reads TGTGCCAGCAGCTTAAATCCGGGAGCGGGCACCGGGGAGCTGTTTTTT. Its protein is CASSLNPGAGTGELFF.

The rearrangement links TRBV11-3 to TRBJ2-1, with TRBD1 identical over 9 bases. The CDR3 totals 15 residues. Germline assignment: CDR1 SGHNT and CDR2 YENEEA. V lost 4 bases and J lost 4; bases outside the gene matches: 5. The CDR3 spells CASSSRGTGYNEQFF. Written as DNA, the CDR3 is TGTGCCAGCAGCTCTAGGGGGACAGGGTACAATGAGCAGTTCTTC.